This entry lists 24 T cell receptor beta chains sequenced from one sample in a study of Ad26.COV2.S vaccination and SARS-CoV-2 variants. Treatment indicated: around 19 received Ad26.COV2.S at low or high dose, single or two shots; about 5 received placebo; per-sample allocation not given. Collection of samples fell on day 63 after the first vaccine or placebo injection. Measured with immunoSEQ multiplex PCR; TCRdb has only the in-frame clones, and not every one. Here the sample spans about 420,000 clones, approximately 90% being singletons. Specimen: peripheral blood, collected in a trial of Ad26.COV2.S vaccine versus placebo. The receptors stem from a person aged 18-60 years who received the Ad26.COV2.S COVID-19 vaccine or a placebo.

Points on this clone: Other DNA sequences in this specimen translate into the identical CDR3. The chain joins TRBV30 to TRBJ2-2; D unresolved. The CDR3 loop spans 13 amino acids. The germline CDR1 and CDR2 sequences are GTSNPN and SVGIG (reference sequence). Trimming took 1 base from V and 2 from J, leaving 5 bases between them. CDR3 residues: CAWSGSNTGELFF. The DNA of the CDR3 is TGTGCCTGGAGTGGAAGTAACACCGGGGAGCTGTTTTTT.

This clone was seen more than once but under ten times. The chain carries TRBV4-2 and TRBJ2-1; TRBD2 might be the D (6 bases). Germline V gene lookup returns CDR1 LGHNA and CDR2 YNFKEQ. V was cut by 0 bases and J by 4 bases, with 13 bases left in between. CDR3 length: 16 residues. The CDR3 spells CASSQEEGRGYNEQFF. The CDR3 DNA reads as TGTGCCAGCAGCCAAGAGGAGGGGCGAGGGTACAATGAGCAGTTCTTC.

CDR3 sequence (DNA): TGTGCCACCTCCGGGGGGGCAGGGAACACTGAAGCTTTCTTT. Its protein product is CATSGGAGNTEAFF. The J gene is TRBJ1-1, the V gene TRBV6-5; D might be TRBD1 (6 bases). The CDR3 is made up of 14 amino acids. From germline, CDR1 is MNHEY and CDR2 SVGAGI. Trimming removed 10 bases from V and 1 base from J, with 16 bases in between.

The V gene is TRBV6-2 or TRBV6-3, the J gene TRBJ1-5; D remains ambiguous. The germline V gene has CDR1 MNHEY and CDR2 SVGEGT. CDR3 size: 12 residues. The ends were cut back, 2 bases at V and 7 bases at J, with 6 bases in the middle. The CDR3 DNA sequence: TGTGCCAGCAGTTACGATCGGCAGCCCCAGCATTTT. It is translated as CASSYDRQPQHF.

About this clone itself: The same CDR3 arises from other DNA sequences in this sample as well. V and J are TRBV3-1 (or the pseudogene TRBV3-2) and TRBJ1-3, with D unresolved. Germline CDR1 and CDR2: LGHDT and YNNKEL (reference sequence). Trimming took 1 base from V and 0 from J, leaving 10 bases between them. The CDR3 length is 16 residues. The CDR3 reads CASSQVRTASGNTIYF. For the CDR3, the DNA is TGTGCCAGCAGCCAAGTGAGAACCGCCTCTGGAAACACCATATATTTT.

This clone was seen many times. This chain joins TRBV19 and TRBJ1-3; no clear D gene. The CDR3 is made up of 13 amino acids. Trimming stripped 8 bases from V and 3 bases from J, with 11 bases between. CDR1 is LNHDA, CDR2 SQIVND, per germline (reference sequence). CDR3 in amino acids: CASGWASGNTIYF. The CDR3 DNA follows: TGTGCCAGTGGTTGGGCCAGTGGAAACACCATATATTTT.

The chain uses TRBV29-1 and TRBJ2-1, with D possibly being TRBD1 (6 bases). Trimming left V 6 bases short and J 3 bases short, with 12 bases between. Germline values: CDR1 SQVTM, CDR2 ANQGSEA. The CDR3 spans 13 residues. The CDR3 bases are TGCAGCGTCCGAGAGGGGGACTACAATGAGCAGTTCTTC. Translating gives CSVREGDYNEQFF.

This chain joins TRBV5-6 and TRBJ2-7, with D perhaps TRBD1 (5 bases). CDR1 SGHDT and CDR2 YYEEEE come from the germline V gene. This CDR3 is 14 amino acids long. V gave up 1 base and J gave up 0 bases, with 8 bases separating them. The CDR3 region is CASSLRGLSYEQYF. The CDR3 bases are TGTGCCAGCAGCTTGAGGGGCCTCTCCTACGAGCAGTACTTC.

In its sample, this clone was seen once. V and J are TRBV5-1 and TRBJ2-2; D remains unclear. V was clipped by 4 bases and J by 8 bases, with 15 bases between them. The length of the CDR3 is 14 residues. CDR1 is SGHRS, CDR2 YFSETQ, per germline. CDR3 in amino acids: CASSPPPVHGELFF. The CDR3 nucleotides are TGCGCCAGCAGCCCTCCGCCCGTACATGGGGAGCTGTTTTTT.

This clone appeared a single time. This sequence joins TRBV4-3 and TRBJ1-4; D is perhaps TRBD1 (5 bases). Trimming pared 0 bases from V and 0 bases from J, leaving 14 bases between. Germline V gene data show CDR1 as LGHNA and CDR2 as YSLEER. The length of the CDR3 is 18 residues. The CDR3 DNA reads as TGCGCCAGCAGCCAAGATGTCCGGGGGACTTCAACTAATGAAAAACTGTTTTTT. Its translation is CASSQDVRGTSTNEKLFF.

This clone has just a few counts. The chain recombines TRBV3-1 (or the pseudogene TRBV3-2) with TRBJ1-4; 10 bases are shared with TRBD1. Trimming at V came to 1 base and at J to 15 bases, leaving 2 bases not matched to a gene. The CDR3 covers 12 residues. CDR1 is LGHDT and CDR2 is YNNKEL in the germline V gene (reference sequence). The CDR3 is CASSQVGQGVFF. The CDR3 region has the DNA TGTGCCAGCAGCCAAGTTGGACAGGGGGTGTTTTTT.

The CDR3 DNA sequence: TGTGCCAGCAGGGGGGACAGGGACAGTCCGGGCTACACCTTC. Translation: CASRGDRDSPGYTF. The chain joins TRBV28 to TRBJ1-2; 9 bases map to TRBD1. The germline CDR1 and CDR2 sequences are MDHEN and SYDVKM. This CDR3 region has 14 residues. V lost 6 bases to trimming and J lost 8 bases; unmatched junction nucleotides: 10.

The CDR3 here is CAIAAGEQTQYF. CDR3 nucleotide sequence: TGTGCCATCGCGGCAGGCGAGCAGACCCAGTACTTC. This chain connects TRBV10-3 to TRBJ2-5; no definite D call. Deletions cut 8 bases from V and 6 bases from J, with 13 bases between. CDR3 size: 12 residues. Germline lookup yields CDR1 ENHRY and CDR2 SYGVKD.

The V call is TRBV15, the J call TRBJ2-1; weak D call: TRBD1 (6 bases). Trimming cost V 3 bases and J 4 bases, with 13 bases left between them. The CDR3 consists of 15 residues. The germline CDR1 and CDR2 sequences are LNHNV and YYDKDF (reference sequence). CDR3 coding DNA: TGTGCCACCAGCAGCCTAGACAGGCCATACAATGAGCAGTTCTTC. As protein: CATSSLDRPYNEQFF.

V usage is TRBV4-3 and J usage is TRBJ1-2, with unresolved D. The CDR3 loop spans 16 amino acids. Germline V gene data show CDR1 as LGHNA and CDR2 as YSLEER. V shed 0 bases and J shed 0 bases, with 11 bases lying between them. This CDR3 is CASSQDPQSANYGYTF. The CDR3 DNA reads TGCGCCAGCAGCCAAGATCCCCAGTCAGCTAACTATGGCTACACCTTC.

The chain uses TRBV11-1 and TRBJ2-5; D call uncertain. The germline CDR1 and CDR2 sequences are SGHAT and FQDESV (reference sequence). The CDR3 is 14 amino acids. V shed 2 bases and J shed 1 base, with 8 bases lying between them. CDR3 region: CASSLNFGQETQYF. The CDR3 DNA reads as TGTGCCAGCAGCTTAAACTTTGGCCAAGAGACCCAGTACTTC.

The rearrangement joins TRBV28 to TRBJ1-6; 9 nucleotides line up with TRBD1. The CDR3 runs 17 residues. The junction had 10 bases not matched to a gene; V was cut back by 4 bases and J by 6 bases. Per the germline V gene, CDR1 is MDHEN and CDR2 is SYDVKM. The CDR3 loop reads CASSSKPGQGRNSPLHF. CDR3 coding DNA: TGTGCCAGCAGTTCAAAACCCGGACAGGGGCGTAATTCACCCCTCCACTTT.

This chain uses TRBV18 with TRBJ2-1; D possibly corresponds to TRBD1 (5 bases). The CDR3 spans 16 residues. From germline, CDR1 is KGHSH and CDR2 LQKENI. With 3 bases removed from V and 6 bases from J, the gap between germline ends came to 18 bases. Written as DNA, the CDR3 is TGTGCCAGCTCACCGGTAAGGGCAGGGTCAGCCAATGAGCAGTTCTTC. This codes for CASSPVRAGSANEQFF.

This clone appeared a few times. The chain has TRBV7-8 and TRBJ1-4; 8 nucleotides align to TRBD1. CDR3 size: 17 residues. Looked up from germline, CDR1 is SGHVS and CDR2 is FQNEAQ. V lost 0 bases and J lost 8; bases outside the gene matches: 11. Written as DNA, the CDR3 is TGTGCCAGCAGCTTAGCTACCTTTGGACAGGGACGAGAAAAACTGTTTTTT. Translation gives CASSLATFGQGREKLFF.

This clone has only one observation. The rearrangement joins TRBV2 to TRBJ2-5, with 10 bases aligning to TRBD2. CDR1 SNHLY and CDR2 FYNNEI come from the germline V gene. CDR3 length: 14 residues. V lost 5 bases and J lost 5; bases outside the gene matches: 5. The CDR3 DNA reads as TGTGCCAGCAGTCAACAGCGGGGGGGTGAGACCCAGTACTTC. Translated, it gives CASSQQRGGETQYF.

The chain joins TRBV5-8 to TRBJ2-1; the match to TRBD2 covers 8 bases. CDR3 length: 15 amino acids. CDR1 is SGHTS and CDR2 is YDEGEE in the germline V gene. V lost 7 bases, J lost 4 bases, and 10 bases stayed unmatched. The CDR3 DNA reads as TGTGCCAGCTCCCTCGGGAGGGCAAGTTACAATGAGCAGTTCTTC. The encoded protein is CASSLGRASYNEQFF.

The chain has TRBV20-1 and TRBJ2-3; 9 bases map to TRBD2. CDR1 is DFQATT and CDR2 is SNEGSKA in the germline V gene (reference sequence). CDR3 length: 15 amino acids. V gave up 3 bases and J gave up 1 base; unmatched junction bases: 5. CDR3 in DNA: TGCAGTGCTAGTGGCGGGGGGGGTCGCACAGATACGCAGTATTTT. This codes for CSASGGGGRTDTQYF.

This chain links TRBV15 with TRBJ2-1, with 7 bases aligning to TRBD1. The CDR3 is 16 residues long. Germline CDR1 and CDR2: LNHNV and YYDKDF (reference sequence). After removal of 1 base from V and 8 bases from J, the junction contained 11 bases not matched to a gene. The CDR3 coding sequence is TGTGCCACCAGCAGAGTCGGGCAGACAGGGTACGATGAGCAGTTCTTC. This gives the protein CATSRVGQTGYDEQFF.

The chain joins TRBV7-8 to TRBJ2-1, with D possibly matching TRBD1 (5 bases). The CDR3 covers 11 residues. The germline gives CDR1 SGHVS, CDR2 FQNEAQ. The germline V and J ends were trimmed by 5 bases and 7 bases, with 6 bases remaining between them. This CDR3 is CASSKGNEQFF. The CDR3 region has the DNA TGTGCCAGCAGCAAGGGGAATGAGCAGTTCTTC.